This TCR beta chain was retrieved from a study of blood T cell repertoires in COVID-19. Study-wide background: Researchers got acute and convalescent COVID-19 samples from the United States, Italy and Spain. PBMCs, B-cell-depleted T cells, or T cells were the source of the cDNA or gDNA that made up the material.

V was shortened by 7 bases and J by 3 bases, with 15 bases between the two germline ends. The CDR3 is made up of 14 amino acids. Germline V lookup: CDR1 MDHEN, CDR2 SYDVKM. Sequencing was performed with immunoSEQ multiplex PCR; in TCRdb, only in-frame clones are kept and a portion is missing. The sample lists more than 50,000 clones; about three quarters were seen once. The gene calls are TRBV28 and TRBJ1-2, with D possibly matching TRBD1 (5 bases). The specimen sequenced was peripheral blood. The receptor was isolated from a man between 65 and 79 years old with active or convalescent COVID-19. CDR3 DNA sequence: TGTGCCAGCACCACGCAGGGATGGGACTATGGCTACACCTTC. Amino acid sequence: CASTTQGWDYGYTF.